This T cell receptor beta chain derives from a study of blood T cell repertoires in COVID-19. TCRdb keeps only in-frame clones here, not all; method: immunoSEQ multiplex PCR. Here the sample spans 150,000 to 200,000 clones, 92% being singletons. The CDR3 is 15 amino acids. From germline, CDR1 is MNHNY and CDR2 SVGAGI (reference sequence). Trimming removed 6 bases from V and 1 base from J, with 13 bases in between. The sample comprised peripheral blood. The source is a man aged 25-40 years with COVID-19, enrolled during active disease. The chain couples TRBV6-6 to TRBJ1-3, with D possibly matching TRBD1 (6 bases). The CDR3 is CASSPTGTSGNTIYF. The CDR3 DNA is TGTGCCAGCAGCCCGACCGGGACATCTGGAAACACCATATATTTT.